The TCR beta chain under discussion was sequenced for a study of control samples from healthy donors and cancer patients. Sequencing was performed with immunoSEQ multiplex PCR; in TCRdb, only in-frame clones are kept and a portion is missing. The sample holds roughly 86,000 clones; roughly 93% are singletons and the top ten take approximately 1.5%. V was cut by 7 bases and J by 3 bases, with 15 bases left in between. The CDR3 runs 14 residues. Germline V gene data show CDR1 as ENHRY and CDR2 as SYGVKD. The sequenced material came from blood. The sequence was collected from a woman in her twenties or thirties in good health. The chain combines TRBV10-3 with TRBJ1-2, with D possibly TRBD1 on 5 matching bases. The CDR3 loop reads CAITEREGYYGYTF. The CDR3, as DNA: TGTGCCATCACCGAACGGGAGGGGTACTATGGCTACACCTTC.